A single T cell receptor (beta chain) is shown here with its context. Its cognate antigen is unknown. Each sample's TCRbeta library yielded on average approximately 41,000 productive templates. The table came from immunoSEQ multiplex PCR; TCRdb's copy has only in-frame clones and leaves some out. The sample lists about 16,000 clones, just under 85% seen once, with over 7.5% in the top ten. The CDR3 totals 18 residues. CDR1 and CDR2 (germline): KGHSH, LQKENI. Trimming took off 6 bases at V and 0 bases at J, with 22 bases between the two ends. This specimen comes from a study of STAT3 mutations in large granular lymphocyte leukemia. In the study overall: Over half of T-LGLL patients had one or more immunosuppressive regimens. Study-wide results and limits: Clonal expansion was inferred from samples taken at other timepoints. Every T-LGLL patient had at least one immunodominant TCRbeta clonotype. Suggested: STAT3 mutation was not the ancestral event for these clonal expansions.

The specimen was peripheral blood mononuclear cells. V and J are TRBV18 and TRBJ2-3; D assignment may be TRBD1 or TRBD2 (5 bases each). This sequence originates from a man aged 50-60 years with T-cell large granular lymphocyte leukemia. Some clones in this sample may be carry-over from other donors' samples. This chain's CDR3 is CASSAPGRKMSSTDTQYF. The CDR3 DNA follows: TGTGCCAGCTCCGCTCCGGGACGTAAAATGTCTAGCACAGATACGCAGTATTTT.